The clone carrying this TCR beta chain has just a few counts. The use of a sample-barcoded 5' primer and a J-beta primer mix characterized a second PCR of roughly 6 to 11 cycles. TCRdb reprocessed the 5' RACE reads via MiXCR and lists one record per CDR3 protein. The repertoire holds 1,500,000 or so distinct CDR3 sequences, with roughly 59% as singletons. Per the germline V gene, CDR1 is LGHNA and CDR2 is YSLEER. This CDR3 contains 11 residues. Trimming pared 2 bases from V and 8 bases from J, leaving 4 bases between. This sample was taken from a study of blood T cells in healthy people across ages. The sample consisted of blood. The source of this sequence is a young man in good health. The genes are TRBV4-3 and TRBJ2-1; D is uncertain. The DNA of the CDR3 is TGCGCCAGCAGCCAAAGGGATGAGCAGTTCTTC. This sequence encodes CASSQRDEQFF.